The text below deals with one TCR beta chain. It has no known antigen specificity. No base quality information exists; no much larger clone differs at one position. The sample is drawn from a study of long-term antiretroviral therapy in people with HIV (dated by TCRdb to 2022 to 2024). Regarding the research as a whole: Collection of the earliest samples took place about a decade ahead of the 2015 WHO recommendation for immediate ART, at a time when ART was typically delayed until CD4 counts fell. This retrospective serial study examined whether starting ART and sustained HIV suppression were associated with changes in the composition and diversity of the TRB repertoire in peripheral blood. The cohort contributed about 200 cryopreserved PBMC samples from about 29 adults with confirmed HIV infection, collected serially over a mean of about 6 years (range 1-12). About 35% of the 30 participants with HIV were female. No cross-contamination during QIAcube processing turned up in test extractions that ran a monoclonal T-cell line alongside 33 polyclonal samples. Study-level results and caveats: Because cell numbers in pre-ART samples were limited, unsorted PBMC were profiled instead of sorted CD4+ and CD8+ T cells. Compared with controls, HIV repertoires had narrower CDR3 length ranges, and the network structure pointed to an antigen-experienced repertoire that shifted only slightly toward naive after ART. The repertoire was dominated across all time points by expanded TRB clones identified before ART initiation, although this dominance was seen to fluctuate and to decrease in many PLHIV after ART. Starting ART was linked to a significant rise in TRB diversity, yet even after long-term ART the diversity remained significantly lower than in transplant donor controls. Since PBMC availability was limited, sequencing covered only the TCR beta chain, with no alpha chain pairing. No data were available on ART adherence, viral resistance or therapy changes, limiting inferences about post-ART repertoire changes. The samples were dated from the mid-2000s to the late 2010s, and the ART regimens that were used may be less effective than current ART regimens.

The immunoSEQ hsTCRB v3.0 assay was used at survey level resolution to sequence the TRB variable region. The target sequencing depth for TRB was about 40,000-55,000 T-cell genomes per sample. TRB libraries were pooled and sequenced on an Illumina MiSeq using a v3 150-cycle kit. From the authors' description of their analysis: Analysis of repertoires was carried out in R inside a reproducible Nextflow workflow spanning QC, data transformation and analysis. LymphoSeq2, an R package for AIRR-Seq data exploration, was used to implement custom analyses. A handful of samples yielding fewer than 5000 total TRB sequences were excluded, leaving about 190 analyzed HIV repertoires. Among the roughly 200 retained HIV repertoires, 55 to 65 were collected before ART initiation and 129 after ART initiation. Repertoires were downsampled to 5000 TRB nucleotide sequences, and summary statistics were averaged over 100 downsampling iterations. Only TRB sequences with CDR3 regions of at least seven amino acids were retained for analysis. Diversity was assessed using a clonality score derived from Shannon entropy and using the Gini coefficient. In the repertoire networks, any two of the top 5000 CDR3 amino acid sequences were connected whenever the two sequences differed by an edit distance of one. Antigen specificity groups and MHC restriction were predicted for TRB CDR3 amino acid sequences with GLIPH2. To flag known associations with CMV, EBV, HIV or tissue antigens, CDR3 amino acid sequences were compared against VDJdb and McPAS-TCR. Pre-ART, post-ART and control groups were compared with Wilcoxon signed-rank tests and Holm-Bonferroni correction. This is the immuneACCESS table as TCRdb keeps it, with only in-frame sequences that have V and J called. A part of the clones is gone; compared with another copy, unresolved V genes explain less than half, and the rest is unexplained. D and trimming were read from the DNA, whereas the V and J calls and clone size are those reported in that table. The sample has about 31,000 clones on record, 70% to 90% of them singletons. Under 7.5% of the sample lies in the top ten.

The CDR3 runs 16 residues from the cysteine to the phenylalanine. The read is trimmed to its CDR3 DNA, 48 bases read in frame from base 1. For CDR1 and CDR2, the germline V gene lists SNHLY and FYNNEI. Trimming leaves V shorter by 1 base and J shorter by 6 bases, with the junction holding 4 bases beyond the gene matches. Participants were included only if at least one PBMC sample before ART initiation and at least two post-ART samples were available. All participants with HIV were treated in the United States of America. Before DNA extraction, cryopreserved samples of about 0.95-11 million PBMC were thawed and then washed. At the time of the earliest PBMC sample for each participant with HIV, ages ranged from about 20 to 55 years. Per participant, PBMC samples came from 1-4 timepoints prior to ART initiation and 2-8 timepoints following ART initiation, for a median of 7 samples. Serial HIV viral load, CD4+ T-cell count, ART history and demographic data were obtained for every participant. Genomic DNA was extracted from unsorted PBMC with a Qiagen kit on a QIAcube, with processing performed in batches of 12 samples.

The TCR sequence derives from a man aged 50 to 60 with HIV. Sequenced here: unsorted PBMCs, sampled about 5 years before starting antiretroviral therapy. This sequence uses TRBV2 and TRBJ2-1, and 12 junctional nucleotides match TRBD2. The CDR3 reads CASSEGLAGGANEQFF. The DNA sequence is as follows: TGTGCCAGCAGTGAAGGGCTAGCGGGGGGGGCCAATGAGCAGTTCTTC. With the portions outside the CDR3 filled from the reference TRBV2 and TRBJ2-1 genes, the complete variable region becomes EPEVTQTPSHQVTQMGQEVILRCVPISNHLYFYWYRQILGQKVEFLVSFYNNEISEKSEIFDDQFSVERPDGSNFTLKIRSTKLEDSAMYFCASSEGLAGGANEQFFGPGTRLTVL.